The clone carrying this TCR beta chain turned up a few times. Its target is unknown. This entry belongs to a study of shared clonotypes between healthy human individuals. About the research overall: There were three CD4 naive, three CD4 memory, two CD8 naive and one CD8 memory plates per donor.

The germline V gene has CDR1 SEHNR and CDR2 FQNEAQ (reference sequence). The V end lost 1 base, the J end lost 7 bases, and 5 bases lay between the germline ends. The CDR3 runs to 12 residues. Findings of the study overall: Only blood samples were collected, and tissue repertoires likely differ.

The study separated CD4+ cells into CD45RA+ naive and CD45RA-negative memory subsets. Authors' data handling: Owing to the provision of junction-only sequences devoid of quality scores by immunoSEQ, filtering differed. The method was immunoSEQ multiplex PCR; TCRdb's version includes in-frame clones alone and lacks a portion of them. D and trimming come from the DNA, and the V and J calls and clone size come from that table. This sample has about 1 million clones; around 82% occur once, and the top ten carry approximately 0.56%. The chain has TRBV7-9 and TRBJ1-3; D remains unclear. The source is a man aged 18 to 35 in good health. Some clones in this sample may be carry-over from other donors' samples. The source material was memory CD4+ T cells from PBMCs. Subset given: CD45RA-negative fraction. CDR3 DNA sequence: TGTGCCAGCAGCTTAGTCGTGAACACCATATATTTT. This gives the protein CASSLVVNTIYF.